This T cell receptor beta chain originates from a study of cytomegalovirus exposure and HLA in healthy donors. Per germline, CDR1 MDHEN and CDR2 SYDVKM. The CDR3 length is 14 residues. V dropped 7 bases and J dropped 3; count of bases not matched to a gene: 8. The primer mix had 60 Vbeta and 13 Jbeta primers. The data were produced by immunoSEQ multiplex PCR, yet TCRdb's version contains in-frame clones alone and is incomplete. The table lists 120,000 or so clones, about three quarters of them singletons. The chain uses TRBV28 and TRBJ1-2; 7 bases line up with TRBD1. The TCR comes from a female donor in good health and CMV-seronegative. The material sequenced was PBMCs. Here the CDR3 DNA reads TGTGCCAGCAACGAACCGGGACAGTACTATGGCTACACCTTC. Protein: CASNEPGQYYGYTF.